Below are 19 T cell receptor beta chains sequenced from a single sample in a study of CD8+ T cells in alopecia areata. Sequencing templates came from extracted RNA that was reverse transcribed into cDNA. The data were produced by immunoSEQ multiplex PCR, yet TCRdb's version contains in-frame clones alone and is incomplete. The sample yields 150,000 to 200,000 clones, roughly 60% seen once. As to treatment: oral pan-JAK inhibitor, 5-10 mg twice daily. The source material was CD4+ T cells sorted from blood, sampled at week 24, from a patient treated with tofacitinib. Source of these receptors: a human donor with alopecia areata.

The chain recombines TRBV27 with TRBJ1-2; 7 bases fit TRBD1. Germline-derived CDR1 and CDR2 are MNHEY and SMNVEV (reference sequence). The CDR3 runs 15 residues. J was trimmed by 8 bases and V by 5 bases; bases with no gene match: 14. The CDR3 DNA sequence: TGTGCCAGCAGTCCGCGGAAAGGGACAGCTGGGGGCTACACCTTC. Its protein product is CASSPRKGTAGGYTF.

This rearrangement joins TRBV9 to TRBJ2-1, with D perhaps matching TRBD1 (5 bases). Germline CDR1 SGDLS, CDR2 YYNGEE. CDR3 size: 15 residues. With 0 bases removed from V and 7 bases from J, the gap between germline ends came to 14 bases. Here the CDR3 DNA reads TGTGCCAGCAGCGTAGGGGCTCCGAAGGGGAATGAGCAGTTCTTC. Translation gives CASSVGAPKGNEQFF.

This clone was observed once. The chain is built from TRBV6-6 and TRBJ1-6; no clear D. Germline V gene lookup returns CDR1 MNHNY and CDR2 SVGAGI (reference sequence). The CDR3 sequence is 15 residues long. V gave up 6 bases and J gave up 5 bases, with 14 bases separating them. The DNA of the CDR3 is TGTGCCAGCAGCCAGGCCAGAGCCCATAATTCACCCCTCCACTTT. Translation gives CASSQARAHNSPLHF.

The V call is TRBV18, the J call TRBJ1-2, with D possibly TRBD1 on 6 matching bases. The germline CDR1 and CDR2 sequences are KGHSH and LQKENI. The CDR3 has 13 residues. V lost 5 bases to trimming and J lost 2 bases, with 9 bases between them. The CDR3 DNA is TGTGCCAGCTCATCTACAGGGAACTATGGCTACACCTTC. Its translation: CASSSTGNYGYTF.

The chain employs TRBV10-3 and TRBJ2-5; TRBD1 aligns across 8 bases. Germline V gives CDR1 ENHRY, CDR2 SYGVKD. This CDR3 region has 14 residues. Germline trimming cut 3 bases from V and 3 bases from J; bases unmatched to any gene: 3. In DNA form, the CDR3 reads TGTGCCATCAGTGACCCGGACAGGGAAGAGACCCAGTACTTC. Translation: CAISDPDREETQYF.

Worth noting for this clone: This sample also contains other DNA sequences that code for the same CDR3. CDR3 sequence reads: CSVEVGTDTQYF. The CDR3 nucleotides are TGCAGCGTTGAAGTCGGGACGGATACGCAGTATTTT. The chain carries TRBV29-1 and TRBJ2-3, with D perhaps matching TRBD1 or TRBD2 (5 bases each). This CDR3 is built from 12 residues. Looked up from germline, CDR1 is SQVTM and CDR2 is ANQGSEA. Trimming shortened V by 1 base and J by 6 bases, and 8 bases separated the two germline ends.

The chain is built from TRBV7-2 and TRBJ2-6; 10 bases align to TRBD1. The germline V gene encodes CDR1 SGHTA and CDR2 FQGNSA. Trimming at V came to 5 bases and at J to 4 bases, leaving 14 bases not matched to a gene. This CDR3 comprises 19 residues. CDR3 protein: CASSLQPGQGFLGANVLTF. DNA for the CDR3: TGTGCCAGCAGCCTCCAACCGGGACAGGGGTTTCTGGGGGCCAACGTCCTGACTTTC.

This clone was counted a few times. This chain uses TRBV10-3 with TRBJ2-6, with 7 bases aligning to TRBD1. The CDR3 extends over 16 amino acids. V lost 6 bases and J lost 3; bases outside the gene matches: 8. Per germline, CDR1 ENHRY and CDR2 SYGVKD. DNA of the CDR3: TGTGCCATCAGGAACTCCCAGGGGGTTGGGGCCAACGTCCTGACTTTC. Translated, it gives CAIRNSQGVGANVLTF.

In its sample, this clone was seen a few times. Other DNA sequences from this sample encode an identical CDR3 as well. The CDR3 coding sequence is TGTGCCAGCAGCTTGAGCTCGTATGAGCAGTACTTC. Protein sequence: CASSLSSYEQYF. This chain uses TRBV5-6 with TRBJ2-7; D is unresolved. Trimming removed 1 base from V and 7 bases from J, with 9 bases in between. This CDR3 region has 12 residues. Germline loops: CDR1 SGHDT, CDR2 YYEEEE.

Notes on this clone: In the same sample, other DNA sequences code for this CDR3. V is TRBV29-1 and J is TRBJ1-2; D is ambiguous. Germline V gene sequence: CDR1 SQVTM, CDR2 ANQGSEA. The CDR3 length is 10 residues. The ends were cut back, 6 bases at V and 7 bases at J, with 9 bases in the middle. The CDR3 nucleotides read TGCAGCGTCTCTGAGGGTGGCTACACCTTC. Encoded protein: CSVSEGGYTF.

This sequence joins TRBV30 and TRBJ1-2, with 7 bases lining up with TRBD1. This CDR3 spans 12 amino acids. Germline lookup yields CDR1 GTSNPN and CDR2 SVGIG (reference sequence). The J segment lost 8 bases and the V segment lost 0 bases, leaving 3 bases of the junction unmatched. This CDR3 reads CAWSVQGGGYTF. CDR3 sequence (DNA): TGTGCCTGGAGTGTACAAGGGGGCGGCTACACCTTC.

The chain combines TRBV30 with TRBJ1-6, with 7 nucleotides matching TRBD1. The V gene end was trimmed by 3 bases and the J gene end by 7 bases; junction bases not matched to a gene: 9. Germline CDR1 reads GTSNPN; CDR2 reads SVGIG (reference sequence). This CDR3 has 15 amino acids. The DNA of the CDR3 is TGTGCCTGGAGACCTACAGACAGGGAGAATTCACCCCTCCACTTT. Translation: CAWRPTDRENSPLHF.

In this sample, this clone turned up a few times. The chain is built from TRBV11-1 and TRBJ2-2; D remains unclear. Germline CDR1 and CDR2: SGHAT and FQDESV (reference sequence). This CDR3 region has 13 residues. V was pared by 5 bases and J by 6 bases, with 10 bases between. The CDR3 DNA follows: TGTGCCAGCAGCCCCCGTGGGGCCGGGGAGCTGTTTTTT. Residues: CASSPRGAGELFF. The full variable domain, completed using reference TRBV11-1 and TRBJ2-2, is EAEVAQSPRYKITEKSQAVAFWCDPISGHATLYWYRQILGQGPELLVQFQDESVVDDSQLPKDRFSAERLKGVDSTLKIQPAELGDSAMYLCASSPRGAGELFFGEGSRLTVL.

The rearrangement uses TRBV11-2 and TRBJ2-2; possible D gene TRBD1, 5 bases. The CDR3 has 18 amino acids. The ends were cut back, 5 bases at V and 5 bases at J, with 24 bases in the middle. The germline V gene has CDR1 SGHAT and CDR2 FQNNGV. Here the CDR3 DNA reads TGTGCCAGCAGCCCTCCCCCAGGGAAATCCGTTCTGACCGGGGAGCTGTTTTTT. It encodes CASSPPPGKSVLTGELFF. Full variable domain (remainder filled in from reference TRBV11-2 and TRBJ2-2): EAGVAQSPRYKIIEKRQSVAFWCNPISGHATLYWYQQILGQGPKLLIQFQNNGVVDDSQLPKDRFSAERLKGVDSTLKIQPAKLEDSAVYLCASSPPPGKSVLTGELFFGEGSRLTVL.

The rearrangement uses TRBV30 and TRBJ1-2; D is possibly TRBD1 (5 bases). This CDR3 region has 14 residues. Per germline, CDR1 GTSNPN and CDR2 SVGIG (reference sequence). Trimming shortened V by 1 base and J by 3 bases, and 12 bases separated the two germline ends. CDR3 in DNA: TGTGCCTGGAGTGGGACCCGACAGTACTATGGCTACACCTTC. This translates into CAWSGTRQYYGYTF.

The chain carries TRBV20-1 and TRBJ1-1; no firm D call. This CDR3 is built from 11 residues. Trimming cost V 4 bases and J 3 bases, with 6 bases left between them. Per germline, CDR1 DFQATT and CDR2 SNEGSKA (reference sequence). This CDR3 reads CSATKDTEAFF. In DNA, the CDR3 is TGCAGTGCTACCAAAGACACTGAAGCTTTCTTT.

This chain connects TRBV7-2 to TRBJ2-1; D unresolved. Germline CDR1 SGHTA, CDR2 FQGNSA. The V end lost 0 bases, the J end lost 4 bases, and 7 bases lay between the germline ends. The CDR3 has 14 amino acids. CDR3 in DNA: TGTGCCAGCAGCTTAGCGGCCAGATACAATGAGCAGTTCTTC. Residues: CASSLAARYNEQFF.

This rearrangement joins TRBV19 to TRBJ2-7; a weak D match, TRBD2 (6 bases). This CDR3 comprises 13 residues. The V gene lost 6 bases and the J gene lost 2 bases, with 11 bases spanning the gap. Per the germline V gene, CDR1 is LNHDA and CDR2 is SQIVND (reference sequence). CDR3 sequence: CASSGGPPYEQYF. The DNA for the CDR3 is TGTGCCAGTAGCGGGGGTCCCCCCTACGAGCAGTACTTC.

This rearrangement joins TRBV30 to TRBJ1-6, with TRBD1 identical over 8 bases. The CDR3 runs to 14 residues. Looked up from germline, CDR1 is GTSNPN and CDR2 is SVGIG (reference sequence). Germline trimming cut 0 bases from V and 7 bases from J; bases unmatched to any gene: 2. This CDR3 is CAWSVAGGNSPLHF. The CDR3 nucleotides read TGTGCCTGGAGTGTGGCAGGGGGCAATTCACCCCTCCACTTT.